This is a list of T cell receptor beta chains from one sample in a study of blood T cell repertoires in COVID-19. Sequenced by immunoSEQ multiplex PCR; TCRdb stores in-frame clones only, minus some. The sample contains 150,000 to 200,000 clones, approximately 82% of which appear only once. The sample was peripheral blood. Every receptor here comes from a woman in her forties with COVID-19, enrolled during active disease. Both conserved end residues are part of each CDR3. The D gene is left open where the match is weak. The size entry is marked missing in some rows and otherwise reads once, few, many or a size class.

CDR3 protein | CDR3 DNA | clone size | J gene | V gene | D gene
CASSLDSYGYTF | TGTGCCAGCAGCCTAGACAGCTATGGCTACACCTTC | - | TRBJ1-2 | TRBV5-4 | -
CASSEGVGASGNTIYF | TGTGCCAGCAGTGAAGGAGTGGGGGCCTCTGGAAACACCATATATTTT | - | TRBJ1-3 | TRBV6-1 | -
CASSQMGDSKQFF | TGTGCCAGCAGCCAAATGGGTGACAGTAAGCAGTTCTTC | many | TRBJ2-1 | TRBV3-1/TRBV3-2 | -
CASSRPKERDQETQYF | TGTGCCAGCAGCCGCCCGAAAGAGCGGGATCAAGAGACCCAGTACTTC | - | TRBJ2-5 | TRBV7-2 | TRBD2
CASSFEDRALNTEAFF | TGTGCCAGCAGCTTCGAGGACAGGGCTCTGAACACTGAAGCTTTCTTT | - | TRBJ1-1 | TRBV5-6 | TRBD1
CASSSGTGAYEQYF | TGCGCCAGCTCGTCTGGGACAGGGGCCTACGAGCAGTACTTC | - | TRBJ2-7 | TRBV4-1 | TRBD1
CASSSPPWGGCRTEAFF | TGTGCCAGCAGCTCCCCACCGTGGGGGGGCTGTCGCACTGAAGCTTTCTTT | - | TRBJ1-1 | TRBV21-1 | -
CASSPWTGLATEAFF | TGTGCCAGCTCACCATGGACAGGGCTGGCCACTGAAGCTTTCTTT | - | TRBJ1-1 | TRBV18 | TRBD1
CASSQAGQLMNTEAFF | TGTGCCAGCAGCCAAGCGGGACAGCTCATGAACACTGAAGCTTTCTTT | - | TRBJ1-1 | TRBV3-1/TRBV3-2 | TRBD1
CASSLNWGQGMNEQFF | TGTGCCAGCAGCTTAAATTGGGGACAGGGGATGAATGAGCAGTTCTTC | - | TRBJ2-1 | TRBV7-3 | TRBD1
CASSLNPGLNEKLFF | TGCGCCAGCAGCTTGAATCCGGGGTTGAATGAAAAACTGTTTTTT | - | TRBJ1-4 | TRBV5-1 | -
CASSQGLLGRGTQETQYF | TGTGCCAGCAGCCAAGGGTTGCTGGGGCGGGGGACTCAAGAGACCCAGTACTTC | - | TRBJ2-5 | TRBV4-2 | TRBD2
CASSTWGPGTVSNQPQHF | TGTGCCAGCAGCACATGGGGACCCGGGACAGTTAGCAATCAGCCCCAGCATTTT | - | TRBJ1-5 | TRBV7-2 | TRBD1
CASSFQGGKLFF | TGTGCCAGCAGTTTTCAGGGGGGAAAACTGTTTTTT | - | TRBJ1-4 | TRBV28 | TRBD1
CASSQTGGAGKSYEQYF | TGTGCCAGCAGCCAAACGGGGGGCGCGGGTAAATCCTACGAGCAGTACTTC | - | TRBJ2-7 | TRBV5-8 | -
CASSFGCDQGITDTQYF | TGTGCCAGCAGCTTTGGGTGCGACCAGGGTATCACAGATACGCAGTATTTT | - | TRBJ2-3 | TRBV11-3 | -
CASRDRGKYEQFF | TGTGCCAGCAGGGACAGGGGGAAGTATGAGCAGTTCTTC | - | TRBJ2-1 | TRBV19 | TRBD1
CASSRGRTGTNEQFF | TGCGCCAGCAGCCGTGGCCGGACAGGGACCAATGAGCAGTTCTTC | - | TRBJ2-1 | TRBV5-1 | TRBD1
CASSINSGSYGYTF | TGTGCCAGTAGTATTAATTCAGGCTCCTATGGCTACACCTTC | - | TRBJ1-2 | TRBV19 | -
CASSYRTGGGNEQFF | TGTGCCAGCAGCTATCGGACAGGGGGCGGGAATGAGCAGTTCTTC | - | TRBJ2-1 | TRBV7-2 | TRBD1
CASSKTPGKTNEKLFF | TGTGCCAGCAGCAAGACCCCGGGGAAAACTAATGAAAAACTGTTTTTT | - | TRBJ1-4 | TRBV3-1/TRBV3-2 | -
CATSDVGGADTQYF | TGTGCCACCAGTGATGTCGGAGGAGCAGATACGCAGTATTTT | few | TRBJ2-3 | TRBV24-1 | -